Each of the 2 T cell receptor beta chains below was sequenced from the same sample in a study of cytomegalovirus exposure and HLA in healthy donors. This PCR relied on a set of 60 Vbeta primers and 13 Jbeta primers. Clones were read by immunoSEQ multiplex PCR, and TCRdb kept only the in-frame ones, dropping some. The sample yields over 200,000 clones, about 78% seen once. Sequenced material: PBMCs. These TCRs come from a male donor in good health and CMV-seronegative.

CDR3: CASSSPLYAEAFF. CDR3 nucleotides: TGTGCCAGCAGTTCCCCTCTGTATGCTGAAGCTTTCTTT. The genes are TRBV6-5 and TRBJ1-1; D unresolved. Per germline, CDR1 MNHEY and CDR2 SVGAGI. V dropped 4 bases and J dropped 6 bases, with 12 bases sitting between them. This CDR3 region has 13 residues.

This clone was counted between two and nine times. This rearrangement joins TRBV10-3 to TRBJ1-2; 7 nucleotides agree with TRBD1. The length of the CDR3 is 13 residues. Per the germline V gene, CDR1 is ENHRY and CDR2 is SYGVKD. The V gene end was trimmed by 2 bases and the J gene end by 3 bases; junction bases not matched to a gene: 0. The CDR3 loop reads CAISEGTDYGYTF. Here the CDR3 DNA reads TGTGCCATCAGTGAGGGGACAGACTATGGCTACACCTTC.